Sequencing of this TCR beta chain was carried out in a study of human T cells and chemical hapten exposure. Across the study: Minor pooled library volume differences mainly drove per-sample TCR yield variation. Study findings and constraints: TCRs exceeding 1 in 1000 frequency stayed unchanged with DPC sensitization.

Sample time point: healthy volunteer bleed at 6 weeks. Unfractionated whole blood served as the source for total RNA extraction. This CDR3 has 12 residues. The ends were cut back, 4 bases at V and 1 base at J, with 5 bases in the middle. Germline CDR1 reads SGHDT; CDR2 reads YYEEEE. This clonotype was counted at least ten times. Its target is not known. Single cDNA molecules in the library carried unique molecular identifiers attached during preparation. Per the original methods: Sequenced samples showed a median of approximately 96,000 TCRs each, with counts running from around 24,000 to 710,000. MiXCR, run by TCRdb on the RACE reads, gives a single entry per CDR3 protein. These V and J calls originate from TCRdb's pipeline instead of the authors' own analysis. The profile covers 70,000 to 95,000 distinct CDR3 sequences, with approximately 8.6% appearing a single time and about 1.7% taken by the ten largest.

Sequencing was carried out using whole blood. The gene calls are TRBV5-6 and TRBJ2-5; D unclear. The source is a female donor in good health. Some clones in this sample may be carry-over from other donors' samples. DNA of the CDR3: TGTGCCAGCAGCCCCCTCCAAGAGACCCAGTACTTC. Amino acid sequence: CASSPLQETQYF.